A single sample gave rise to the 9 T cell receptor beta chains below, sequenced in a study of blood T cell repertoires in COVID-19. The data were produced by immunoSEQ multiplex PCR, yet TCRdb's version contains in-frame clones alone and is incomplete. The table lists over 60,000 clones, under 95% of them singletons, with 15% to 20% in the top ten. Sequenced material: peripheral blood. The source is a woman older than 75 with active or convalescent COVID-19.

The V and J genes are TRBV4-1 and TRBJ2-6, with no clear D. V was clipped by 2 bases and J by 4 bases, with 9 bases between them. Germline values: CDR1 MGHRA, CDR2 YSYEKL. CDR3 length: 15 residues. The CDR3 loop is CASSQPTPGANVLTF. CDR3 in DNA: TGCGCCAGCAGCCAACCGACACCCGGGGCCAACGTCCTGACTTTC.

The CDR3 reads CASSSPGTGVYEQYF. DNA of the CDR3: TGCGCCAGCAGCTCGCCCGGGACAGGGGTATACGAGCAGTACTTC. V gene TRBV5-1 combines with J gene TRBJ2-7; 10 positions match TRBD1. Germline loops: CDR1 SGHRS, CDR2 YFSETQ. The CDR3 extends over 15 amino acids. V lost 3 bases, J lost 4 bases, and 7 bases stayed unmatched.

V is TRBV6-5 and J is TRBJ2-7, with D maybe TRBD1 (5 bases). The CDR3 sequence is 14 residues long. V gave up 2 bases and J gave up 2 bases, with 10 bases separating them. The V gene's germline CDR1 is MNHEY and CDR2 SVGAGI. The CDR3 reads CASSYATGPYEQYF. Written as DNA, the CDR3 is TGTGCCAGCAGTTACGCCACAGGCCCCTACGAGCAGTACTTC.

In this sample, this clone turned up once. This chain links TRBV7-2 with TRBJ1-4, with D uncertain. The germline V gene encodes CDR1 SGHTA and CDR2 FQGNSA. V lost 5 bases to trimming and J lost 8 bases, with 15 bases between them. This CDR3 is 14 amino acids long. CDR3 DNA sequence: TGTGCCAGCAGCCTTGCGGGTTGGGAGGAAAAACTGTTTTTT. The encoded protein is CASSLAGWEEKLFF.

The rearrangement joins TRBV6-2 or TRBV6-3 to TRBJ1-1; a weak D match, TRBD1 (6 bases). The CDR3 consists of 14 residues. Germline CDR1 reads MNHEY; CDR2 reads SVGEGT. The V gene lost 6 bases and the J gene lost 3 bases, with 14 bases spanning the gap. The CDR3 spells CASSSDRLYTEAFF. The CDR3, as DNA: TGTGCCAGCAGCTCCGACAGGCTCTACACTGAAGCTTTCTTT.

This chain links TRBV2 with TRBJ1-2; 9 positions agree with TRBD1. The CDR3 consists of 17 residues. Germline lookup yields CDR1 SNHLY and CDR2 FYNNEI. Trimming removed 4 bases from V and 5 bases from J; junction bases left unmatched: 14. The CDR3 loop is CASSGSGTGFLGYGYTF. CDR3 sequence (DNA): TGTGCCAGCAGTGGTTCCGGGACAGGGTTTCTAGGATATGGCTACACCTTC. Full variable domain (missing parts from reference TRBV2 and TRBJ1-2): EPEVTQTPSHQVTQMGQEVILRCVPISNHLYFYWYRQILGQKVEFLVSFYNNEISEKSEIFDDQFSVERPDGSNFTLKIRSTKLEDSAMYFCASSGSGTGFLGYGYTFGSGTRLTVV.

The rearrangement links TRBV6-2 or TRBV6-3 to TRBJ2-3; D may be TRBD2 (5 bases). The CDR3 loop spans 15 amino acids. Trimming took 5 bases from V and 0 from J, leaving 12 bases between them. The germline CDR1 and CDR2 sequences are MNHEY and SVGEGT. The CDR3: CASSTVGVSTDTQYF. The CDR3, as DNA: TGTGCCAGCAGTACCGTGGGAGTCAGCACAGATACGCAGTATTTT.

This clone was observed once. V usage is TRBV5-4 and J usage is TRBJ1-1; the D gene is possibly TRBD1 (6 bases). The CDR3 consists of 16 residues. Germline values: CDR1 SGHNT, CDR2 YYREEE (reference sequence). The V gene lost 0 bases and the J gene lost 5 bases, with 17 bases spanning the gap. CDR3 region: CASSLEPLGAGTEAFF. As DNA, the CDR3 is TGTGCCAGCAGCTTGGAACCCCTGGGGGCTGGAACTGAAGCTTTCTTT.

The V and J genes are TRBV18 and TRBJ1-5, with 12 nucleotides matching TRBD1. Unmatched junction bases numbered 6, after V lost 3 bases and J lost 0 bases. CDR1 is KGHSH and CDR2 is LQKENI in the germline V gene. This CDR3 contains 18 residues. The CDR3, as DNA: TGTGCCAGCTCACCCCGGGACAGGGGGCTCTATAGCAATCAGCCCCAGCATTTT. Its translation: CASSPRDRGLYSNQPQHF.